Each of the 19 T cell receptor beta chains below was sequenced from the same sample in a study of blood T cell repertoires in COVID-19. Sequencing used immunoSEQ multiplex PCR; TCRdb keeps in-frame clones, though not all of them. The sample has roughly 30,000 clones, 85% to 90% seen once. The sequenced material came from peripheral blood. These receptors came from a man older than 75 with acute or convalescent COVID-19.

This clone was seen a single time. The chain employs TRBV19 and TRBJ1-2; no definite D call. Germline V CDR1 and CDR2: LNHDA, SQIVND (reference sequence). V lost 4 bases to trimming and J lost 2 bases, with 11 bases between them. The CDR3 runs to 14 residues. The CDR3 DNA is TGTGCCAGTAGTACCCCGGTAGAAAACTATGGCTACACCTTC. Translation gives CASSTPVENYGYTF.

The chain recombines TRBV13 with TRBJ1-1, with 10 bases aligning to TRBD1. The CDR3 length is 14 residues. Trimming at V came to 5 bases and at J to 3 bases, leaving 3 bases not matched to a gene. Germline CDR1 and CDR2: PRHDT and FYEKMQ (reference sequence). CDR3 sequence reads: CASSRGTGDTEAFF. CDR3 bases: TGTGCCAGCAGCCGGGGGACAGGGGACACTGAAGCTTTCTTT.

DNA of the CDR3: TGTGCCAGCAGTCAGATCCACAATGAGCAGTTCTTC. This encodes CASSQIHNEQFF. The rearrangement links TRBV6-5 to TRBJ2-1; D not resolved. The CDR3 is 12 residues long. Between the trimmed V and J ends, which lost 5 bases and 5 bases, there was a span of 7 bases. Germline-derived CDR1 and CDR2 are MNHEY and SVGAGI.

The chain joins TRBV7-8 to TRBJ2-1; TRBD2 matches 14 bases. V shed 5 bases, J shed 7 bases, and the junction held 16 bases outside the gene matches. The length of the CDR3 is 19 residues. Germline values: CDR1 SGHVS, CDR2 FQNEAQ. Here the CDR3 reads CASSLWPLGLAGEGNEQFF. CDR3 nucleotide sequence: TGTGCCAGCAGCCTTTGGCCCCTGGGACTAGCGGGAGAGGGTAATGAGCAGTTCTTC. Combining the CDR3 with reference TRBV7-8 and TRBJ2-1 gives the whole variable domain GAGVSQSPRYKVAKRGQDVALRCDPISGHVSLFWYQQALGQGPEFLTYFQNEAQLDKSGLPSDRFFAERPEGSVSTLKIQRTQQEDSAVYLCASSLWPLGLAGEGNEQFFGPGTRLTVL.

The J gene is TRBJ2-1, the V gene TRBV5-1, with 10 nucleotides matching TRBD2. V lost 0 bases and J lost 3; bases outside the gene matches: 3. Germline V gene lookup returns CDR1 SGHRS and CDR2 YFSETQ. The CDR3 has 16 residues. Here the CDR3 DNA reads TGCGCCAGCAGCTTGGTCCTAGCGGGAGTCTACAATGAGCAGTTCTTC. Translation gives CASSLVLAGVYNEQFF.

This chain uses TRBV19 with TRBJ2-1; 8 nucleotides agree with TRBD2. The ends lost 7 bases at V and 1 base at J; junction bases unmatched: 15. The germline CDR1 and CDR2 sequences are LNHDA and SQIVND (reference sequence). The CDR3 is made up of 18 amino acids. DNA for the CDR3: TGTGCCAGTACCGACTGGGCCCACCGGGAGGGGTCCTACAATGAGCAGTTCTTC. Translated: CASTDWAHREGSYNEQFF.

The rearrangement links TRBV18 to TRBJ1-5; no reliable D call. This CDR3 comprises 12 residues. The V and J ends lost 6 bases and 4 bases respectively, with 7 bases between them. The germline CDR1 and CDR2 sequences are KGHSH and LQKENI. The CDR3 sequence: CASSVPNQPQHF. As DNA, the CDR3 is TGTGCCAGCTCCGTTCCTAATCAGCCCCAGCATTTT. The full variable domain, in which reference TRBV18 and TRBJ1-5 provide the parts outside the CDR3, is NAGVMQNPRHLVRRRGQEARLRCSPMKGHSHVYWYRQLPEEGLKFMVYLQKENIIDESGMPKERFSAEFPKEGPSILRIQQVVRGDSAAYFCASSVPNQPQHFGDGTRLSIL.

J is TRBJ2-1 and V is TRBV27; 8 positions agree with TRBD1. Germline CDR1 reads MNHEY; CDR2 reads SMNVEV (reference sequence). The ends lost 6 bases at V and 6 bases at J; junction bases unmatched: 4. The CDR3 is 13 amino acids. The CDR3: CASRKDRVNEQFF. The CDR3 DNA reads TGTGCCAGCAGGAAGGACAGGGTCAATGAGCAGTTCTTC.

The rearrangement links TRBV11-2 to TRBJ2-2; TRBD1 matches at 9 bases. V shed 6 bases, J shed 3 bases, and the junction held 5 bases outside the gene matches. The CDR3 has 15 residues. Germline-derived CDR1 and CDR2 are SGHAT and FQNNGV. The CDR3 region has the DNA TGTGCCAGCAGTTTCGGGGACAGGGACACCGGGGAGCTGTTTTTT. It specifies CASSFGDRDTGELFF.

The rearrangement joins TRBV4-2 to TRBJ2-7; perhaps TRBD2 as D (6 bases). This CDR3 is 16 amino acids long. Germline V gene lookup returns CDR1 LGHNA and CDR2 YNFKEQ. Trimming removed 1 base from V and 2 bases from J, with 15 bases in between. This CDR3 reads CASSQGRGDSTYEQYF. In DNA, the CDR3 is TGTGCCAGCAGCCAAGGGCGTGGGGACTCTACCTACGAGCAGTACTTC.

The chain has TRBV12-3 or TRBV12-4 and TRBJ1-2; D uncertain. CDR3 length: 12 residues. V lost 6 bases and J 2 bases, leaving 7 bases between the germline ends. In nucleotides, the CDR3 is TGTGCCAGCAGGGGAGACAACTATGGCTACACCTTC. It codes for CASRGDNYGYTF.

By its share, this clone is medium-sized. The CDR3 spells CASSSLESSYNEQFF. Here the CDR3 DNA reads TGTGCCAGCAGCTCACTCGAGAGCTCCTACAATGAGCAGTTCTTC. The chain has TRBV7-9 and TRBJ2-1; D remains unclear. The CDR3 spans 15 residues. Trimming cost V 4 bases and J 0 bases, with 10 bases left between them. The germline gives CDR1 SEHNR, CDR2 FQNEAQ (reference sequence).

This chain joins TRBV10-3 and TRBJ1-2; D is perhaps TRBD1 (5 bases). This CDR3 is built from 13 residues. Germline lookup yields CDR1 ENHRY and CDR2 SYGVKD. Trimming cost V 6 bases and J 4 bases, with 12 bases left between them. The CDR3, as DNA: TGTGCCATCAGCCATGACAGCACCTATGGCTACACCTTC. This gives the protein CAISHDSTYGYTF.

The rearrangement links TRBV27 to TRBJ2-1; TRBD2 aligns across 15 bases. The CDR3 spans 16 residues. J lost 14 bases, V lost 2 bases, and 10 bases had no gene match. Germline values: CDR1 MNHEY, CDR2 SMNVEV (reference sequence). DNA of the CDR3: TGTGCCAGCAGTTTACTTTCCTGGGGACTAGCGGGAGGTAAGTTCTTC. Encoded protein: CASSLLSWGLAGGKFF.

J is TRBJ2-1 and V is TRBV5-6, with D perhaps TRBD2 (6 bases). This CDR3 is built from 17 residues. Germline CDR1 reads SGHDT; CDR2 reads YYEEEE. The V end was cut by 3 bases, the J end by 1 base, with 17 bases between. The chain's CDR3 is CASSSGPGETSYNEQFF. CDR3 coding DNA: TGTGCCAGCAGCTCCGGGCCGGGGGAAACATCCTACAATGAGCAGTTCTTC.

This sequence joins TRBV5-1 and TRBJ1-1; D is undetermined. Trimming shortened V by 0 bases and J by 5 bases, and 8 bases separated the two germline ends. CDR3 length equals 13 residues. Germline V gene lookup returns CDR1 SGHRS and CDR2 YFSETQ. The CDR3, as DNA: TGCGCCAGCAGCTTGGACAGCTCTACTGAAGCTTTCTTT. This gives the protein CASSLDSSTEAFF.

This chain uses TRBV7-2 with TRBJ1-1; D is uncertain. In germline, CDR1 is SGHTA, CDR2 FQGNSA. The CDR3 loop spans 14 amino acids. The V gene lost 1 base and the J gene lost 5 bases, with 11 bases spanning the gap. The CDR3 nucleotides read TGTGCCAGCAGCTTAGTGGTGCGGGAGACTGAAGCTTTCTTT. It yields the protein CASSLVVRETEAFF.

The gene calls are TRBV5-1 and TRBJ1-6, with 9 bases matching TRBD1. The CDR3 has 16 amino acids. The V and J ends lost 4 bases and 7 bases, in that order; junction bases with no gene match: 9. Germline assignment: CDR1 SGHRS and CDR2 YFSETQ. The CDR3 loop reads CASSLGSTGGNSPLHF. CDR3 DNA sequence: TGCGCCAGCAGCCTGGGGTCGACAGGGGGGAATTCACCCCTCCACTTT. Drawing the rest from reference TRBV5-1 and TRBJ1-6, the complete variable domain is KAGVTQTPRYLIKTRGQQVTLSCSPISGHRSVSWYQQTPGQGLQFLFEYFSETQRNKGNFPGRFSGRQFSNSRSEMNVSTLELGDSALYLCASSLGSTGGNSPLHFGNGTRLTVT.

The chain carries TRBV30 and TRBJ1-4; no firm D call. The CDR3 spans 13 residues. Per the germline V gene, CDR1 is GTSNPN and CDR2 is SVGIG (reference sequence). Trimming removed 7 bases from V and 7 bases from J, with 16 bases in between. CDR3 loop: CASGGRFREKLFF. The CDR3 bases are TGTGCCTCCGGAGGGAGGTTCCGTGAAAAACTGTTTTTT.